The 16 T cell receptor beta chains below come from one sample, sequenced in a study of cytomegalovirus exposure and HLA in healthy donors. The data were produced by immunoSEQ multiplex PCR, yet TCRdb's version contains in-frame clones alone and is incomplete. The sample records roughly 59,000 clones, just under 95% being singletons. The material sequenced was PBMCs. The receptors were gathered from a woman aged 18-35 years in good health and CMV-seropositive.

V usage is TRBV19 and J usage is TRBJ2-3; D ambiguous. The CDR3 length is 14 residues. Trimming took 3 bases from V and 0 from J, leaving 7 bases between them. Germline CDR1 reads LNHDA; CDR2 reads SQIVND (reference sequence). In DNA form, the CDR3 reads TGTGCCAGTAGTATCCAGACTAGCACAGATACGCAGTATTTT. It codes for CASSIQTSTDTQYF.

The CDR3 coding sequence is TGTGCCAGCAACGGACAGGGGGATCATCAGCCCCAGCATTTT. It encodes CASNGQGDHQPQHF. The gene calls are TRBV6-1 and TRBJ1-5, with 10 bases identical to TRBD1. CDR3 length: 14 amino acids. Germline loops: CDR1 MNHNS, CDR2 SASEGT. Trimming cost V 7 bases and J 5 bases; bases outside gene matches: 5.

With regard to this clone: Mismatch with germline at one junction end may stem from a read error. The chain recombines TRBV11-3 with TRBJ2-1; D not resolved. This CDR3 is 13 amino acids long. The germline gives CDR1 SGHNT, CDR2 YENEEA. The CDR3 nucleotides read TGTGCCAGCAGCCTCGTTTCCTATAATGAGCAGTTCTTC. Translation: CASSLVSYNEQFF.

The gene calls are TRBV5-6 and TRBJ1-4; D remains unclear. Germline V gene lookup returns CDR1 SGHDT and CDR2 YYEEEE. The germline V and J ends were trimmed by 1 base and 3 bases, with 16 bases remaining between them. The CDR3 covers 17 residues. DNA for the CDR3: TGTGCCAGCAGCTTGAGAGGCGCGGGGTTAGCTAATGAAAAACTGTTTTTT. Its translation is CASSLRGAGLANEKLFF.

The J gene is TRBJ2-7, the V gene TRBV6-6, with D possibly TRBD1 on 5 matching bases. V lost 0 bases to trimming and J lost 5 bases, with 11 bases between them. Germline loops: CDR1 MNHNY, CDR2 SVGAGI (reference sequence). The CDR3 is 14 amino acids. The CDR3 reads CASSYSGPGNEQYF. As DNA, the CDR3 is TGTGCCAGCAGTTACTCCGGTCCAGGGAACGAGCAGTACTTC.

V gene TRBV5-1 combines with J gene TRBJ2-7, with 14 bases lining up with TRBD2. Germline CDR1 is SGHRS and CDR2 is YFSETQ. After removal of 4 bases from V and 6 bases from J, the junction contained 3 bases not matched to a gene. This CDR3 contains 14 residues. The DNA for the CDR3 is TGCGCCAGCAGCGGGGGACTAGCGGGAGTCGAGCAGTACTTC. Translated, it gives CASSGGLAGVEQYF.

The chain uses TRBV7-9 and TRBJ2-5; D may be TRBD2 (6 bases). With 5 bases removed from V and 4 bases from J, the gap between germline ends came to 11 bases. There are 13 residues in the CDR3. Germline assignment: CDR1 SEHNR and CDR2 FQNEAQ (reference sequence). This chain's CDR3 is CASSTGTGETQYF. The CDR3 DNA sequence: TGTGCCAGCAGCACCGGGACTGGAGAGACCCAGTACTTC.

The chain is built from TRBV4-3 and TRBJ2-1; D unclear. Germline CDR1 is LGHNA and CDR2 is YSLEER. The CDR3 loop spans 13 amino acids. Trimming took off 0 bases at V and 6 bases at J, with 6 bases between the two ends. The CDR3 DNA follows: TGCGCCAGCAGCCAAGATCTCCTCAATGAGCAGTTCTTC. It yields the protein CASSQDLLNEQFF.

The J gene is TRBJ2-3, the V gene TRBV9; D may be TRBD2 (6 bases). There are 16 residues in the CDR3. From germline, CDR1 is SGDLS and CDR2 YYNGEE. Trimming cost V 0 bases and J 3 bases, with 14 bases left between them. Here the CDR3 reads CASSVEGSGATDTQYF. The DNA of the CDR3 is TGTGCCAGCAGCGTAGAGGGTAGCGGAGCTACAGATACGCAGTATTTT. The whole variable domain, filled in from reference TRBV9 and TRBJ2-3, reads DSGVTQTPKHLITATGQRVTLRCSPRSGDLSVYWYQQSLDQGLQFLIQYYNGEERAKGNILERFSAQQFPDLHSELNLSSLELGDSALYFCASSVEGSGATDTQYFGPGTRLTVL.

The rearrangement uses TRBV11-2 and TRBJ2-2, with 15 bases lining up with TRBD2. The CDR3 contains 17 residues. V shed 7 bases and J 6 bases; nucleotides not matched to a gene: 9. Germline V lookup: CDR1 SGHAT, CDR2 FQNNGV. The CDR3 nucleotides read TGTGCCAGCACAAGGACTAGCGGGAGGGAAGGGGCCGGGGAGCTGTTTTTT. This codes for CASTRTSGREGAGELFF.

The rearrangement links TRBV7-6 to TRBJ2-7, with a tentative D call TRBD1 (5 bases). Per the germline V gene, CDR1 is SGHVS and CDR2 is FNYEAQ. CDR3 length equals 15 residues. V was clipped by 1 base and J by 0 bases, with 10 bases between them. CDR3 residues: CASSLETAISYEQYF. In DNA form, the CDR3 reads TGTGCCAGCAGCTTAGAGACAGCAATCTCCTACGAGCAGTACTTC.

The chain has TRBV7-2 and TRBJ2-1; 11 positions match TRBD2. This CDR3 is built from 15 residues. After removal of 5 bases from V and 6 bases from J, the junction contained 6 bases not matched to a gene. Germline V gene lookup returns CDR1 SGHTA and CDR2 FQGNSA. The CDR3 DNA sequence: TGTGCCAGCAGCCGACAACTAGCGGGGGCCAATGAGCAGTTCTTC. Translated, it gives CASSRQLAGANEQFF.

The chain carries TRBV7-9 and TRBJ1-2; D is uncertain. Trimming stripped 5 bases from V and 8 bases from J, with 12 bases between. Germline assignment: CDR1 SEHNR and CDR2 FQNEAQ (reference sequence). The CDR3 sequence is 12 residues long. The CDR3 is CASSLLALGYTF. The DNA of the CDR3 is TGTGCCAGCAGCCTCCTGGCCCTCGGCTACACCTTC.

The chain uses TRBV27 and TRBJ2-2, with D perhaps matching TRBD1 (5 bases). V lost 6 bases, J lost 7 bases, and 18 bases lay in between. CDR3 size: 15 residues. The germline V gene has CDR1 MNHEY and CDR2 SMNVEV (reference sequence). CDR3 sequence: CASSLSDSMLGELFF. The CDR3 DNA sequence: TGTGCCAGCAGCCTAAGCGACAGCATGCTCGGGGAGCTGTTTTTT.

The genes are TRBV15 and TRBJ2-7; TRBD1 agrees at 9 bases. Germline CDR1 is LNHNV and CDR2 is YYDKDF (reference sequence). This CDR3 comprises 14 residues. Trimming removed 4 bases from V and 4 bases from J; junction bases left unmatched: 5. The CDR3 is CATSTSGTGYEQYF. CDR3 in DNA: TGTGCCACCAGCACCTCCGGGACAGGGTACGAGCAGTACTTC.

This clone has more than one count but fewer than ten. The rearrangement joins TRBV27 to TRBJ1-5; D is uncertain. The germline V and J ends were trimmed by 6 bases and 0 bases, with 9 bases remaining between them. The CDR3 runs to 14 residues. Germline CDR1 and CDR2: MNHEY and SMNVEV (reference sequence). CDR3 sequence: CASRLTYSNQPQHF. The CDR3 coding sequence is TGTGCCAGCAGATTGACTTATAGCAATCAGCCCCAGCATTTT.